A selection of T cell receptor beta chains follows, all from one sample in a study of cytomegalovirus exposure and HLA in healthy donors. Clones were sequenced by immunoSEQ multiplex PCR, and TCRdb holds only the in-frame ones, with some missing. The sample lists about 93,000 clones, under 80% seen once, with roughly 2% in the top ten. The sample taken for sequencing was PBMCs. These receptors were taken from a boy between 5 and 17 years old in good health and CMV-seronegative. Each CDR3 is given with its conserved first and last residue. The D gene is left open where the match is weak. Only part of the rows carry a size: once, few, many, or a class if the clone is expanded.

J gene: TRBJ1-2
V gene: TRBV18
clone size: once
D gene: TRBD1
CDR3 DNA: TGTGCCAGCTCATCTCCAGGGGGCGGCTATGGCTACACCTTC
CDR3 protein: CASSSPGGGYGYTF

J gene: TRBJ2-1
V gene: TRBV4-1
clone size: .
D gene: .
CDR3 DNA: TGCGCCAGCAGCCAGTCCTCGGAGAATGAGCAGTTCTTC
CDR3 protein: CASSQSSENEQFF

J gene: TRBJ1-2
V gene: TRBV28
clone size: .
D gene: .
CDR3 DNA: TGTGCCAGCAGAGGGGGAGGGGCCCTCCCATATGGCTACACCTTC
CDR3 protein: CASRGGGALPYGYTF

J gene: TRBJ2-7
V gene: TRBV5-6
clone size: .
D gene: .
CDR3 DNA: TGTGCCAGCAGAAGCAGGCCGGTGTGGGAGCAGTACTTC
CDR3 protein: CASRSRPVWEQYF

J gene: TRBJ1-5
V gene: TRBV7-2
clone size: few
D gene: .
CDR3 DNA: TGTGCCAGCAGCAGCAGGGGCAATCAGCCCCAGCATTTT
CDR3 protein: CASSSRGNQPQHF

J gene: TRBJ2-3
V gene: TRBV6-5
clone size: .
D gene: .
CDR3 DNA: TGTGCCAGCAGTTACTCGACAGCAGATACGCAGTATTTT
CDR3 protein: CASSYSTADTQYF

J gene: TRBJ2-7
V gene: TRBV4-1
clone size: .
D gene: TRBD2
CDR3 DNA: TGCGCCAGCAGCCAGGGGACTAGCGGGGCCAGCTCCTACGAGCAGTACTTC
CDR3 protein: CASSQGTSGASSYEQYF

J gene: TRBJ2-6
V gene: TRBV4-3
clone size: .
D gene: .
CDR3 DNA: TGCGCCAGCAGCCAAGAAGCGAGCTCTGGGGCCAACGTCCTGACTTTC
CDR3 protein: CASSQEASSGANVLTF

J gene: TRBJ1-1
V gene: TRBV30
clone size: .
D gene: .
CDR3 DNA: TGTGCGCAACAGAGGGCTGAAGCTTTCTTT
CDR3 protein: CAQQRAEAFF

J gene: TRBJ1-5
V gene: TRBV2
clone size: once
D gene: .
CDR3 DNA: TGTGCCAGCAGCCCGCCTGAGACAGTCTTCAGCAATCAGCCCCAGCATTTT
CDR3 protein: CASSPPETVFSNQPQHF

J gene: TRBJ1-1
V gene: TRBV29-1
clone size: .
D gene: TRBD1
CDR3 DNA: TGCAGCGTTCCGACAGGGTTGAACACTGAAGCTTTCTTT
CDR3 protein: CSVPTGLNTEAFF

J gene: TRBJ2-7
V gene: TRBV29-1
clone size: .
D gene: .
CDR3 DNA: TGCAGCGTTGTACCCGTGGGGGGTGACTCGGGACCCTACGAGCAGTACTTC
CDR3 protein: CSVVPVGGDSGPYEQYF

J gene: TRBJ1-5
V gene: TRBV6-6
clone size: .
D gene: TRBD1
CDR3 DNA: TGTGCCAGCAGCGGACAGGCTAGAAGCAATCAGCCCCAGCATTTT
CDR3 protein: CASSGQARSNQPQHF

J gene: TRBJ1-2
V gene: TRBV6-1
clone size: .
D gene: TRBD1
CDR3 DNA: TGTGCCAGCATGTACAGGGGTTCTCGTGGCTACACCTTC
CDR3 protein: CASMYRGSRGYTF

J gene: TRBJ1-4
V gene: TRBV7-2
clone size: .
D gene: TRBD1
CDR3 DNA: TGTGCCAGCAGCTGGGACAGGGGGCAGAATGAAAAACTGTTTTTT
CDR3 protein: CASSWDRGQNEKLFF

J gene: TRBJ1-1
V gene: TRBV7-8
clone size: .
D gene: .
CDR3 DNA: TGTGCCAGCAGCTTATCTGGGGGCGCGGATACTGAAGCTTTCTTT
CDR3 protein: CASSLSGGADTEAFF

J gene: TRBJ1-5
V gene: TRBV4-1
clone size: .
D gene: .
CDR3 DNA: TGCGCCAGCAGCCAAGGCAGGCAGGGAAAAGGCAATCAGCCCCAGCATTTT
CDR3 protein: CASSQGRQGKGNQPQHF

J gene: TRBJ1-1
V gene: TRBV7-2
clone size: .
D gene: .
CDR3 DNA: TGTGCCAGCAGCTTAGCGGGAGAGGCTTTACGGAACACTGAAGCTTTCTTT
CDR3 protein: CASSLAGEALRNTEAFF

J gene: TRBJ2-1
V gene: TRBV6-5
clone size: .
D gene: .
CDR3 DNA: TGTGCCAGCAGTTACTCTCCACAGAATGAGCAGTTCTTC
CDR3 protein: CASSYSPQNEQFF

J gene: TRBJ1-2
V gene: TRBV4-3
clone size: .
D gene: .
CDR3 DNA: TGCGCCAGCAGCCAAGGGACAGCCGTAAATGGCTACACCTTC
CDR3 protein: CASSQGTAVNGYTF

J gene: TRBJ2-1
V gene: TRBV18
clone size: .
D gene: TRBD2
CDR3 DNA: TGTGCCAGCTCACCACCAAGCGGGAGCTTTGAGCAGTTCTTC
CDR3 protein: CASSPPSGSFEQFF

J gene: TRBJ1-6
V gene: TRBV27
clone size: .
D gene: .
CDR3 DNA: TGTGCCAGCAGCCCTGGGAGGGGGGTCTCACCCCTCCACTTT
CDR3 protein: CASSPGRGVSPLHF

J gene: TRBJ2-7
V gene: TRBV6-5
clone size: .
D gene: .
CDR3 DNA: TGTGCCAGCAGTTACGAGGCTCATTCCTACGAGCAGTACTTC
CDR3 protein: CASSYEAHSYEQYF

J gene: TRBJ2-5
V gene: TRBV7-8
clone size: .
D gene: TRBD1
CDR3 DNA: TGTGCCAGCAGCTTAACAGGGGCTAGGGAGACCCAGTACTTC
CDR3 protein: CASSLTGARETQYF

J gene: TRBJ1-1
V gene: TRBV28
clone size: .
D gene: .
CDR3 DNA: TGTGCCAGCAGTTTGGCGTACGGAGGCACTGAAGCTTTCTTT
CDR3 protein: CASSLAYGGTEAFF

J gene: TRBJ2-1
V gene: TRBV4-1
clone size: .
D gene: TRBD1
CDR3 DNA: TGCGCCAGCAGCCAACCCGGGACAGGGAATGAGCAGTTCTTC
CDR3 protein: CASSQPGTGNEQFF

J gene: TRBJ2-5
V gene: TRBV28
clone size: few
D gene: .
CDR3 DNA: TGTGCCAGCAGTTTATTGAAGGGGTGGGAGACCCAGTACTTC
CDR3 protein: CASSLLKGWETQYF

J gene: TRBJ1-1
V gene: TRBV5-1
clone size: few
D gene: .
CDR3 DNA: TGCGCCAGCAGCCGTACAGGGAACACTGAAGCTTTCTTT
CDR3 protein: CASSRTGNTEAFF

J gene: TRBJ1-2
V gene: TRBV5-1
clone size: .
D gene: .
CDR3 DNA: TGCGCCAGCAGCTTGGTAACAGGAAGCTATGGCTACACCTTC
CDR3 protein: CASSLVTGSYGYTF

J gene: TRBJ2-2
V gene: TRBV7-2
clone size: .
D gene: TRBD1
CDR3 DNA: TGTGCCAGCAGACCGACAGGGATCGGGGAGCTGTTTTTT
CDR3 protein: CASRPTGIGELFF

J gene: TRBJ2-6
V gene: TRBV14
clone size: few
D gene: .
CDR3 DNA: TGTGCCAGCAGCCAAGGGGGGCCTGGGGCTGGGGCCAACGTCCTGACTTTC
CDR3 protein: CASSQGGPGAGANVLTF

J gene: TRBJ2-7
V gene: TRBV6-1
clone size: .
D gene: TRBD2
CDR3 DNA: TGTGCCAGCAGGGCGACTAGCGGGAGCCACGAGCAGTACTTC
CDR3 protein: CASRATSGSHEQYF

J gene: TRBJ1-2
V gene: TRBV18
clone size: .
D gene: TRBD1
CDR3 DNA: TGTGCCAGCTCACACGGGCGGGACAGGGACTATGGCTACACCTTC
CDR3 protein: CASSHGRDRDYGYTF

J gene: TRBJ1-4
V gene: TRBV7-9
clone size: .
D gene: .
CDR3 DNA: TGTGCCAGCAGCTTTATCGCGGGGTCTAATGAAAAACTGTTTTTT
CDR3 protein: CASSFIAGSNEKLFF

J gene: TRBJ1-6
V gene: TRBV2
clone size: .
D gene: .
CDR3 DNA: TGTGCCAGCAGTTCCAGGGGTTCACCCCTCCACTTT
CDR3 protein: CASSSRGSPLHF

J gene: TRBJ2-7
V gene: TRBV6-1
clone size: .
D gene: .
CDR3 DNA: TGTGCCAGCAGTGCGACCATAGGGGGATCATCCTACGAGCAGTACTTC
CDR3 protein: CASSATIGGSSYEQYF

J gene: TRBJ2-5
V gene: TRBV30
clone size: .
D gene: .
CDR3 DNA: TGTGCCTGGAGTGTTTATGAGGGCTCGGGGTTGTCCCAGTACTTC
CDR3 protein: CAWSVYEGSGLSQYF

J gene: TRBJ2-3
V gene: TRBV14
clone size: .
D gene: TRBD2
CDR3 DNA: TGTGCCAGCAGCCTGACTAGCGGGGCCACAGATACGCAGTATTTT
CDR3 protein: CASSLTSGATDTQYF

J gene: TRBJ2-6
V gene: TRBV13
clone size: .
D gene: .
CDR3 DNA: TGTGCCAGCAGCCCCCCCTTGTGGGCCGGGGCCAACGTCCTGACTTTC
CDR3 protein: CASSPPLWAGANVLTF

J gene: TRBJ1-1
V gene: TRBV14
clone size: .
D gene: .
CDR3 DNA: TGTGCCAGCAGCCAAACTAACCGGGAAGAAGCTTTCTTT
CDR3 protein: CASSQTNREEAFF

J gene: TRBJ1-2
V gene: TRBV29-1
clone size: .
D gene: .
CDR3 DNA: TGCAGCGTTGACGGGGATTTGGGTGGCTACACCTTC
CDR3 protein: CSVDGDLGGYTF